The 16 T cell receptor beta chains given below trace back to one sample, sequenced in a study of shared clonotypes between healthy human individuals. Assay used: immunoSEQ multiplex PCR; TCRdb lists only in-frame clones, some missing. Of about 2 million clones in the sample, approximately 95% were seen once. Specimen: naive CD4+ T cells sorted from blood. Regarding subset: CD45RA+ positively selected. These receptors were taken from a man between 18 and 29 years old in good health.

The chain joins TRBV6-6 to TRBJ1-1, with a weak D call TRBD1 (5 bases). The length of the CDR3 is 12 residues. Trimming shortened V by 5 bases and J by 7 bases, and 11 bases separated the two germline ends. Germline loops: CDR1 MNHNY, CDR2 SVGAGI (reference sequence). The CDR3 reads CASSPEGREAFF. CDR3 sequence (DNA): TGTGCCAGCAGTCCCGAGGGACGTGAAGCTTTCTTT.

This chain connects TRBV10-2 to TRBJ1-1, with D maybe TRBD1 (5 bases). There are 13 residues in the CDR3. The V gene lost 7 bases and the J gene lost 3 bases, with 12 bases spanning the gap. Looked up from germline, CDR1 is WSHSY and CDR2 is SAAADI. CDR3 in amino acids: CASTWGVDTEAFF. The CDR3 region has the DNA TGCGCCAGCACGTGGGGGGTCGACACTGAAGCTTTCTTT.

CDR3 bases: TGCGCCAGCAGCCAAGGACAGAGCCTACTCTATGGCTACACCTTC. It encodes CASSQGQSLLYGYTF. J is TRBJ1-2 and V is TRBV5-1; perhaps TRBD1 as D (6 bases). Germline V CDR1 and CDR2: SGHRS, YFSETQ. This CDR3 contains 15 residues. V lost 4 bases and J 4 bases, leaving 17 bases between the germline ends.

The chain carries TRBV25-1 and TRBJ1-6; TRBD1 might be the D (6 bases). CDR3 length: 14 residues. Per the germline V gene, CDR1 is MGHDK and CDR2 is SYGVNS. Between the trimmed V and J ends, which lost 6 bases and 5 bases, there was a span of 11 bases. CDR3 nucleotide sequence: TGTGCCAGCAGGACCCAGGGGAATAATTCACCCCTCCACTTT. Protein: CASRTQGNNSPLHF.

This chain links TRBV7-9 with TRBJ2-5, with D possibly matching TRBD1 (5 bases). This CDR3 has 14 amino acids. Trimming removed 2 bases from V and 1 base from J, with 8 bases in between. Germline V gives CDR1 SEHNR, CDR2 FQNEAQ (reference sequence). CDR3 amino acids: CASSLRGLQETQYF. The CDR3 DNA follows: TGTGCCAGCAGCTTAAGGGGTCTCCAAGAGACCCAGTACTTC. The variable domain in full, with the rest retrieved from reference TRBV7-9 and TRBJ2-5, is DTGVSQNPRHKITKRGQNVTFRCDPISEHNRLYWYRQTLGQGPEFLTYFQNEAQLEKSRLLSDRFSAERPKGSFSTLEIQRTEQGDSAMYLCASSLRGLQETQYFGPGTRLLVL.

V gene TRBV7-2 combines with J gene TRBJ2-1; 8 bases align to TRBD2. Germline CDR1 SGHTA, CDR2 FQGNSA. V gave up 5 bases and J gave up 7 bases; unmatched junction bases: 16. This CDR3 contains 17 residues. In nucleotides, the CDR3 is TGTGCCAGCAGCAGGAGTCCGGGACTAGAGGGAATAAATGAGCAGTTCTTC. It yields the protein CASSRSPGLEGINEQFF.

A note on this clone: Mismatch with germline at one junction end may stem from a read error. CDR3 nucleotides: TGTGCTAGCAGCTTGGGAGCGGGGGGACAAGAGACCCAGTACTTC. Encoded protein: CASSLGAGGQETQYF. The rearrangement uses TRBV7-7 and TRBJ2-5, with TRBD2 matching 9 bases. The CDR3 loop spans 15 amino acids. Germline V gene lookup returns CDR1 SSHAT and CDR2 FNYEAQ (reference sequence).

CDR3 protein: CASGLIGNSNQPQHF. The CDR3 DNA sequence: TGTGCTAGTGGACTGATCGGCAATAGCAATCAGCCCCAGCATTTT. The rearrangement uses TRBV12-5 and TRBJ1-5; no firm D call. Trimming pared 6 bases from V and 0 bases from J, leaving 12 bases between. Germline CDR1 and CDR2: LGHNT and FRNRAP. This CDR3 spans 15 amino acids. Full variable domain (rest looked up from reference TRBV12-5 and TRBJ1-5): DARVTQTPRHKVTEMGQEVTMRCQPILGHNTVFWYRQTMMQGLELLAYFRNRAPLDDSGMPKDRFSAEMPDATLATLKIQPSEPRDSAVYFCASGLIGNSNQPQHFGDGTRLSIL.

DNA of the CDR3: TGTGCCAGCAGTGAAAGTCTGGGGCTGCTGGAGACCCAGTACTTC. Amino acids: CASSESLGLLETQYF. The chain links TRBV6-1 to TRBJ2-5; D might be TRBD1 (5 bases). Trimming took off 2 bases at V and 5 bases at J, with 15 bases between the two ends. Per germline, CDR1 MNHNS and CDR2 SASEGT. CDR3 length: 15 residues.

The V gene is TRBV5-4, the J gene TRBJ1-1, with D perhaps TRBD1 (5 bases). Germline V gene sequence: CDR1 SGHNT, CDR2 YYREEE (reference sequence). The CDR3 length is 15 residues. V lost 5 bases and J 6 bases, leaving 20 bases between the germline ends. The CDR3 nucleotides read TGTGCCAGCAGGGACTGGGGCACATGGGGTGCTGAAGCTTTCTTT. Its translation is CASRDWGTWGAEAFF. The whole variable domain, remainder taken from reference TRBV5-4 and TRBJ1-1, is ETGVTQSPTHLIKTRGQQVTLRCSSQSGHNTVSWYQQALGQGPQFIFQYYREEENGRGNFPPRFSGLQFPNYSSELNVNALELDDSALYLCASRDWGTWGAEAFFGQGTRLTVV.

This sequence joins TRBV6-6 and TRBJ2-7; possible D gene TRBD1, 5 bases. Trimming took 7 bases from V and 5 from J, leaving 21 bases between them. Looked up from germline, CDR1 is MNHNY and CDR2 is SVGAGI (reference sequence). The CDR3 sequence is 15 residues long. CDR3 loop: CASTERRGSMNEQYF. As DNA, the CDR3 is TGTGCCAGCACCGAACGAAGGGGAAGCATGAACGAGCAGTACTTC.

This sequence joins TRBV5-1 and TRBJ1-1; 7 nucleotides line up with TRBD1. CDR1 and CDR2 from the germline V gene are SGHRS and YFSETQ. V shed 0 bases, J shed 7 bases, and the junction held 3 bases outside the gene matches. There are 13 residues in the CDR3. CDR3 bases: TGCGCCAGCAGCTTGGTACAGGGGTTTGAAGCTTTCTTT. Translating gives CASSLVQGFEAFF.

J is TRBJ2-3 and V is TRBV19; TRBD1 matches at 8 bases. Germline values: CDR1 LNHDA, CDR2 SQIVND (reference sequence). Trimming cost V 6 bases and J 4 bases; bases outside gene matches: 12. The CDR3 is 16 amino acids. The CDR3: CASRRGQGAGSDTQYF. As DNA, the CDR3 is TGTGCCAGTAGGAGAGGACAGGGTGCAGGCTCAGATACGCAGTATTTT. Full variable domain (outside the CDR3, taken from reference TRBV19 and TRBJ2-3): DGGITQSPKYLFRKEGQNVTLSCEQNLNHDAMYWYRQDPGQGLRLIYYSQIVNDFQKGDIAEGYSVSREKKESFPLTVTSAQKNPTAFYLCASRRGQGAGSDTQYFGPGTRLTVL.

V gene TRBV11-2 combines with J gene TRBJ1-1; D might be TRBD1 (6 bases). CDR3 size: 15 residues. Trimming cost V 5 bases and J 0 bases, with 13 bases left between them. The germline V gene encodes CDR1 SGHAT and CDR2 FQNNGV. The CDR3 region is CASSTSTGMNTEAFF. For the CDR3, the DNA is TGTGCCAGCAGCACTTCAACAGGGATGAACACTGAAGCTTTCTTT.

CDR3 nucleotide sequence: TGCGCCAGCAGGCCCGACAGGGTCCTACAAGAGACCCAGTACTTC. As protein: CASRPDRVLQETQYF. The rearrangement uses TRBV10-2 and TRBJ2-5, with 7 nucleotides matching TRBD1. Losses at the gene ends were 6 bases for V and 2 bases for J; bases not matched to a gene: 9. Germline V gene data show CDR1 as WSHSY and CDR2 as SAAADI. The CDR3 consists of 15 residues.

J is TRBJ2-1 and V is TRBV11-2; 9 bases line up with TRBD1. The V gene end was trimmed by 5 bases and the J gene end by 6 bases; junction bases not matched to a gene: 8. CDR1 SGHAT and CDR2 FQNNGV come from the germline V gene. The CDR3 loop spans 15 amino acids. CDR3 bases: TGTGCCAGCAGCGATGGGACAGGGCTTCCCAATGAGCAGTTCTTC. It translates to CASSDGTGLPNEQFF. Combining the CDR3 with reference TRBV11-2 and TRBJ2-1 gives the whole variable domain EAGVAQSPRYKIIEKRQSVAFWCNPISGHATLYWYQQILGQGPKLLIQFQNNGVVDDSQLPKDRFSAERLKGVDSTLKIQPAKLEDSAVYLCASSDGTGLPNEQFFGPGTRLTVL.